The present T cell receptor beta chain was sequenced within a study of blood T cell repertoires in COVID-19. For the study at large: Donors in the United States, Italy and Spain gave samples during acute or convalescent COVID-19. Sample material is recorded as cDNA or gDNA derived from T cells, B-cell-depleted T cells, or PBMCs.

Trimming removed 3 bases at V and 1 base at J, with 6 bases between. Germline V gives CDR1 SGHTA, CDR2 FQGTGA. This CDR3 contains 13 residues. Per the study methods: Amplification from reference gene primers served as the basis for estimated nucleated cell counts. Libraries were prepared by immunoSEQ multiplex PCR; TCRdb keeps only in-frame clonotypes and omits some of them. V and J calls and clone size are given by that table; D and trimming were obtained from the DNA. The sample consists of 300,000 to 350,000 clones, 85% to 90% of them appearing once. In the case of this clone: A much larger clone is a single base away; this may be a read error.

Enrolment of Seattle patients took place during active infection, and they were followed longitudinally. The sequence came from a woman in her 70s with COVID-19, enrolled during active disease. The sequenced sample consisted of peripheral blood. The chain joins TRBV7-3 to TRBJ1-1, with D unresolved. For the CDR3, the DNA is TGTGCCAGCAGCTTTCAGGAGAACACTGAAGCTTTCTTT. Translating it yields CASSFQENTEAFF.